These T cell receptor beta chains were read from a single sample in a study of vaccination effects on CD4 cells after COVID-19. TCRdb's copy holds only in-frame clones and misses some; the assay was immunoSEQ multiplex PCR. The sample has approximately 29,000 clones; about 73% are singletons. Their recognized antigens are unknown. The sequencing used CD4+ T cells from PBMCs cultured with HCoV-NL63 spike peptides, collected after COVID-19 vaccination. The receptor set was obtained from a human donor who received a COVID-19 vaccine. CDR3s include the opening cysteine and the closing phenylalanine or tryptophan. Rows give clone size only sometimes, using once, few, many, or a class for an expanded clone.

TRBJ1-1 . TRBV20-1 CSARWFPEAFF
TRBJ1-5 . TRBV7-9 CASSFERVNQPQHF
TRBJ2-5 few TRBV5-1 CASSLGAASYQETQYF
TRBJ2-3 . TRBV21-1 CASSLWSLAGGGTDTQYF
TRBJ2-7 . TRBV29-1 CSVAEQGGSYGQYF
TRBJ1-2 . TRBV6-5 CASSPGMGTSGYTF
TRBJ2-3 . TRBV29-1 CSVRPATDTQYF
TRBJ1-6 few TRBV6-5 CASSSTDRLLSPLHF
TRBJ2-1 . TRBV5-4 CASSLVGTSGGGQFF
TRBJ2-5 . TRBV9 CASSVGQIQETQYF
TRBJ1-3 . TRBV6-5 CASRFQGTGNTIYF
TRBJ1-1 few TRBV11-2 CASSLEGWTGLRDTEAFF
TRBJ1-1 . TRBV25-1 CASSVTGGPDTEAFF
TRBJ2-2 . TRBV6-2/TRBV6-3 CASSSPLASGELFF
TRBJ2-3 . TRBV19 CASSIFLGAADTQYF
TRBJ1-2 . TRBV12-3/TRBV12-4 CASSLAGPYGYTF
TRBJ2-3 . TRBV6-6 CASRSHDRGTDTQYF
TRBJ2-7 . TRBV7-8 CASSLARHPYEQYF
TRBJ1-2 few TRBV5-4 CASSPDKNYGYTF
TRBJ1-6 few TRBV6-5 CASSIDSFSPLHF
TRBJ2-1 . TRBV4-1 CASSSLGRGITYNEQFF
TRBJ2-1 . TRBV7-8 CASSLRGLDYNEQFF
TRBJ1-2 . TRBV29-1 CSVEKDRGLNYGYTF
TRBJ2-4 . TRBV6-1 CASSEISRRRILAKNIQYF
TRBJ2-3 . TRBV6-5 CASTEGQTDTQYF
TRBJ1-4 . TRBV2 CASTLQRNEKLFF
TRBJ2-1 . TRBV11-2 CASSARTDYNEQFF
TRBJ2-7 . TRBV6-5 CASKVGTGSYEQYF
TRBJ1-2 . TRBV27 CASSLSPGAGQGAGYTF
TRBJ1-1 . TRBV10-3 CAISEGQGPSSFTEAFF
TRBJ2-3 . TRBV7-8 CASSEGSAGGPRITDTQYF
TRBJ2-1 . TRBV11-3 CASSLQVLAETNEQFF
TRBJ2-1 . TRBV29-1 CSVVAGGNNNEQFF
TRBJ2-2 few TRBV5-4 CASSPTGTGELFF
TRBJ1-2 few TRBV19 CASSSTGGDGYTF
TRBJ2-3 few TRBV4-1 CASSQGDVGSTDTQYF
TRBJ2-1 . TRBV19 CASSIVRGPYNEQFF
TRBJ2-3 . TRBV29-1 CSVALAGAGDTQYF
TRBJ1-6 . TRBV30 CAWSRGVDSPLHF
TRBJ1-2 . TRBV6-4 CASSDSAEGGYTF
TRBJ1-1 . TRBV7-9 CASSLKTEAFF
TRBJ1-1 . TRBV12-3/TRBV12-4 CASKDRNPEAFF
TRBJ1-2 . TRBV12-3/TRBV12-4 CASSPPGGGYTF
TRBJ1-6 . TRBV6-1 CASSEDRVSPLHF
TRBJ2-7 . TRBV4-1 CASSQGEWLAGALSYEQYF
TRBJ2-5 . TRBV10-2 CASSERGALETQYF
TRBJ1-3 once TRBV18 CASSPLTGLQSGNTIYF
TRBJ2-7 few TRBV3-1/TRBV3-2 CATGQSNVGEQYF
TRBJ2-7 once TRBV11-2 CASSFLDAREQYF
TRBJ1-2 few TRBV3-1/TRBV3-2 CASSQGGTGKTYYGYTF
TRBJ2-3 few TRBV29-1 CSVVPRGAGGTDTQYF
TRBJ1-2 few TRBV6-6 CASSSPGQANYGYTF
TRBJ2-7 . TRBV27 CASSLGIPGQGSSYEQYF
TRBJ2-1 . TRBV9 CASSVSARGSYNEQFF
TRBJ1-1 . TRBV5-8 CASNPWGGTEAFF
TRBJ2-7 . TRBV11-2 CASSLDLGGASGGYEQYF
TRBJ1-4 . TRBV29-1 CSVGRQGNEKLFF
TRBJ2-4 . TRBV3-1/TRBV3-2 CASSQGRVTKNIQYF
TRBJ2-3 . TRBV5-4 CASRSLAARVDTQYF